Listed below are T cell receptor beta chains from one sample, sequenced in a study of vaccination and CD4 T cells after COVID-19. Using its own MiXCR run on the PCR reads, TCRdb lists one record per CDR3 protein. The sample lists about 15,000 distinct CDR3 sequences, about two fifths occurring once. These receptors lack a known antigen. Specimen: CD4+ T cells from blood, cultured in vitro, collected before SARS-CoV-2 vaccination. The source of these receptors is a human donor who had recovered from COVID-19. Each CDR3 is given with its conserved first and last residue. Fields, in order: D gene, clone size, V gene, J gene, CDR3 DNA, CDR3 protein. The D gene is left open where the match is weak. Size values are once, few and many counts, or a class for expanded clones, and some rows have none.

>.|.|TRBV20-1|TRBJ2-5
TGCAGTGCCAAGGGAGGGGGTCAGAAGACCCAGTACTTC
CSAKGGGQKTQYF
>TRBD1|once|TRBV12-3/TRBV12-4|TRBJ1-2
TGTGCCAGCAGCCACCACAGGGACAGTGGCTATGGCTACACCTTC
CASSHHRDSGYGYTF
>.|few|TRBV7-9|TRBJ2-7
TGTGCCAGCAGCTTAGCGCTCAGAGCCTACGAGCAGTACTTC
CASSLALRAYEQYF
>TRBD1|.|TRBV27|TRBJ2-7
TGTGCCAGCAGCCCCGGGACAGTCCCCTCTCAGCAGTACTTC
CASSPGTVPSQQYF
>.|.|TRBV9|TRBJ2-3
TGTGCCAGCAGCGGGAGCCGCGGGGATACGCAGTATTTT
CASSGSRGDTQYF
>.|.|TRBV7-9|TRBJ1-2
TGTGCCAGCAGCTTAGGACTTCGGACAGACCTATACCACTATGGCTACACCTTC
CASSLGLRTDLYHYGYTF
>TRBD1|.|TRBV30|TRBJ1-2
TGTGCCTCCCAGCCGGACAGGGCGTCTGGCTACACCTTC
CASQPDRASGYTF
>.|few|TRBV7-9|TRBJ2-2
TGTGCCAGCAGCTTAACGAGGGTTTTGAACGGGGAGCTGTTTTTT
CASSLTRVLNGELFF
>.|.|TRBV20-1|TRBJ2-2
TGCAGTGCCCGCCCCGGAGTGAACACCGGGGAGCTGTTTTTT
CSARPGVNTGELFF
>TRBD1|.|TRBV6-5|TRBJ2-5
TGTGCCAGCAGTTCGCCCGGGACAGGGGACGAGACCCAGTACTTC
CASSSPGTGDETQYF
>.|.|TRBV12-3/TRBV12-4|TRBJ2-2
TGTGCCAGCAGTGCCTACTCCGGGGAGCTGTTTTTT
CASSAYSGELFF
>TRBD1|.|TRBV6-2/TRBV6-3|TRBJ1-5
TGTGCCATCTGGGACAGGGGCCAGCCCCAGCATTTT
CAIWDRGQPQHF
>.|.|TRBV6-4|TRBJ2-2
TGTGCCAGCAGTGACGGGACGGCCACCGGGGAGCTGTTTTTT
CASSDGTATGELFF
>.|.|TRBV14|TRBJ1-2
TGTGCCAGCAGCCAAGATCTATTCGGTTTCGGCTACACCTTC
CASSQDLFGFGYTF
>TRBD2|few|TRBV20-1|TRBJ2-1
TGCAGTGCTGCGACTAGCGGGAGCTACAATGAGCAGTTCTTC
CSAATSGSYNEQFF
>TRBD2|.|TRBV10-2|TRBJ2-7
TGCGCCAGCAGGACCGGGACTAGCGGGAGGGCCCCCGAGCAGTACTTC
CASRTGTSGRAPEQYF
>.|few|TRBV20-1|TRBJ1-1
TGCAGTGCTACAAGGAACACTGAAGCTTTCTTT
CSATRNTEAFF
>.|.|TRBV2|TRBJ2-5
TGTGCCAGCAGGCTCGGGGTCTTCCAAGAGACCCAGTACTTC
CASRLGVFQETQYF
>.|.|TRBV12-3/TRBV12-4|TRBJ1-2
TGTGCCAGCAGTTTCTCGACGAGTGGCTACACCTTC
CASSFSTSGYTF
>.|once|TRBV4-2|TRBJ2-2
TGTGCCAGCAGCCAAGGGGTTGCCGGGCCGATGGCGGGGGAGCTGTTTTTT
CASSQGVAGPMAGELFF
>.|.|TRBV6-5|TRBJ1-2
TGTGCCAGCAGTTACGATAACGACAGCCAATATGGCTACACCTTC
CASSYDNDSQYGYTF
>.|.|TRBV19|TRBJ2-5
TGTGCCAGTAGTATAGGTCCCGGAACTGAGACCCAGTACTTC
CASSIGPGTETQYF
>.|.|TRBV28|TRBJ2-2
TGTGCCAGCATCTCTTGGTTGGGATCCGGGGAGCTGTTTTTT
CASISWLGSGELFF
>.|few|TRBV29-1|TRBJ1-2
TGCAGCGTTGAATGGGAACGGACACGAGGCTACACCTTC
CSVEWERTRGYTF
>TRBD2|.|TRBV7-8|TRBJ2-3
TGTGCCAGCAGCTTAGTCGGGGGGGCGCAGTATTTT
CASSLVGGAQYF
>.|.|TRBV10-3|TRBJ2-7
TGTGCCATCAGTGAGTCGGGGGCAGCACACTACGAGCAGTACTTC
CAISESGAAHYEQYF
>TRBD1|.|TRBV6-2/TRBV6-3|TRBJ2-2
TGTGCCAGCAGAACTCACAGCCGACAGGGCGGCACCGGGGAGCTGTTTTTT
CASRTHSRQGGTGELFF
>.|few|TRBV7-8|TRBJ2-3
TGTGCCAGCAGCTTAAGGCCTTGGGCCACAGATACGCAGTATTTT
CASSLRPWATDTQYF
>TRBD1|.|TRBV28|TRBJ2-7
TGTGCCAGCAGCTCGGGACAGGGAGGGTACGAGCAGTACTTC
CASSSGQGGYEQYF